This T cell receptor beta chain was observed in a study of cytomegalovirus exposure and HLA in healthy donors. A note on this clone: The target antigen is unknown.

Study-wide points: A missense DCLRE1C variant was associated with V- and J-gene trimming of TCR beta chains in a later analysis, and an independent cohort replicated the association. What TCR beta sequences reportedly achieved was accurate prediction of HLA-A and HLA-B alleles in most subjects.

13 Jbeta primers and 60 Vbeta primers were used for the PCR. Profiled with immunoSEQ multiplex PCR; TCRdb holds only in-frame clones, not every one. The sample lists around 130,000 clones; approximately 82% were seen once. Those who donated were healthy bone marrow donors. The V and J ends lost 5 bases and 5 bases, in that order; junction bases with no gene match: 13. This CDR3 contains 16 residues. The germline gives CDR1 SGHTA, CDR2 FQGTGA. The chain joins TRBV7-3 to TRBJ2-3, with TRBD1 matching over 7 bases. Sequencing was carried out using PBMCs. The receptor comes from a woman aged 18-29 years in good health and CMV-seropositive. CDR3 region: CASSLRQGGGIDTQYF. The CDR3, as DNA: TGTGCCAGCAGCCTCCGACAGGGTGGGGGTATAGATACGCAGTATTTT.